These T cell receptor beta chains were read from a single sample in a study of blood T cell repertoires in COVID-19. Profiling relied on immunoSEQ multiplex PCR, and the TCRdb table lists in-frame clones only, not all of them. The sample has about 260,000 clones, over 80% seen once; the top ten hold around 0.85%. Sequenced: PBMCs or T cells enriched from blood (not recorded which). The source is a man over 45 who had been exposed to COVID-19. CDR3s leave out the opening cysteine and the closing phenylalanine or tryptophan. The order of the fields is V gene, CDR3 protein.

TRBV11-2	ATALAWGETQY
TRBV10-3	AISESPGGITEAF
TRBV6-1	ASSEPWDRGILAGGQPQH
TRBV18	ASSPRVQESGELF
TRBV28	ASSLTRSYGYT
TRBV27	ASSTATGPYGYT
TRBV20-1	SASGAHRATYEQY
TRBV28	ASRPGQGRPDTQY
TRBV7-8	ASSLNQGAYYGYT
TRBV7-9	ASSLEEWETQY
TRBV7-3	ASSLSGAGVDTGELF
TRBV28	ASSLSGRAFEQF
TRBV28	ASSFSWTSSNEQF
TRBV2	ASSLTGTGFSSPLH
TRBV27	ASSQGQSSYNEQF
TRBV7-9	ASSLLDRGFYATNEKLF
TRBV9	ASSVGTGGPDTQY
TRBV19	ASRRAGSSYNEQF
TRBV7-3	ASSPGSLGNGGYT
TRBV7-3	ASSWGRGRNEQF
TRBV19	ASSARQGARSYEQY
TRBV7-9	ASSFAIGLAGDYNEQF
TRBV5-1	ASSLGGLEGGEKLF
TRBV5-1	ASSPPHNEQF
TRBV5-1	ASSLDAGAVNEQF
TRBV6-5	ASSHDRGYADTQY
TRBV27	ASSFRDSPLH
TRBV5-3	ARIPSWNTEAF
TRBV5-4	ASSLQRTGDEADTQY
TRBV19	ASSSAGGLETQY
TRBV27	ASSFLAGAFYNEQF
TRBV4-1	ASSQDPDTVYGYT
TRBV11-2	ASSLGVAGAQETQY
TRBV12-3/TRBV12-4	ASTLQQNTEAF
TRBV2	ASTLDFRAGELF
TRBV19	ASSLSPRGNYGYT
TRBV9	ASSKTGRLIGYT
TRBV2	ASRTDNTEAF
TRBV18	ASSPRLLATNEKLF
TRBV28	ASSPTRQATFRDTQY
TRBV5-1	ASSRPGTGTEAF
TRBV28	ASSLGQGYGYT
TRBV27	ASRQGNTEAF
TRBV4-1	ASSQEKGQDYGYT
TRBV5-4	ASSLPDSNSYEQY
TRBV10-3	AISIGTSGTQETQY
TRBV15	ATSRVAGVGRETQY
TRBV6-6	ASSRSSGGMYYGYT
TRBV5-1	ASSLGQGLGNEQF
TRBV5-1	ASSLSTAQETQY
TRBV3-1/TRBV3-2	ASSQGTSGLNTGELF
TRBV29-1	SAAGRMNTEAF
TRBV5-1	ASSQGQFLSTDTQY
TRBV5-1	ASSHKTSGGVISSYNEQF
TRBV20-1	SASRFEGQRGSYEQY
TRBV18	ASSPVDRAIYSGNTIY
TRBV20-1	SASNSGGTQETQY
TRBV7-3	ASSRDYAGAGELF
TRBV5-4	ASSKPGQGNIQY